The 29 T cell receptor beta chains presented below share a single source sample, sequenced in a study of blood T cell repertoires in COVID-19. Libraries were prepared by immunoSEQ multiplex PCR; TCRdb keeps only in-frame clonotypes and omits some of them. The sample has some 140,000 clones; over 75% are singletons. The material sequenced was peripheral blood. The origin of the receptors is a man in his 70s with active COVID-19.

The chain uses TRBV27 and TRBJ1-5; 9 nucleotides agree with TRBD1. CDR3 length equals 14 residues. In germline, CDR1 is MNHEY, CDR2 SMNVEV (reference sequence). With 5 bases clipped from V and 4 bases from J, the junction kept 3 bases outside the gene matches. CDR3: CASSPDRGNQPQHF. The DNA of the CDR3 is TGTGCCAGCAGTCCGGACAGGGGAAATCAGCCCCAGCATTTT.

This chain joins TRBV7-9 and TRBJ2-5, with a tentative D call TRBD1 (6 bases). CDR1 and CDR2 from the germline V gene are SEHNR and FQNEAQ (reference sequence). The CDR3 covers 14 residues. V lost 5 bases and J 4 bases, leaving 14 bases between the germline ends. CDR3 sequence reads: CASSPGSGVETQYF. CDR3 DNA: TGTGCCAGCAGCCCCGGATCAGGGGTAGAGACCCAGTACTTC.

The J gene is TRBJ2-7, the V gene TRBV27; 9 positions match TRBD1. The CDR3 runs 16 residues. V dropped 4 bases and J dropped 2; count of bases not matched to a gene: 9. Germline V gives CDR1 MNHEY, CDR2 SMNVEV (reference sequence). CDR3 DNA: TGTGCCAGCAGTTCCTCGCGGACAGGGGACGCCTACGAGCAGTACTTC. It specifies CASSSSRTGDAYEQYF.

CDR3 loop: CASSLGGPGDGYTF. The CDR3 nucleotides are TGTGCCAGCAGCTTAGGCGGGCCGGGTGATGGCTACACCTTC. The V and J genes are TRBV11-2 and TRBJ1-2, with D unclear. The CDR3 is 14 residues long. Trimming stripped 1 base from V and 6 bases from J, with 12 bases between. Per germline, CDR1 SGHAT and CDR2 FQNNGV.

This chain connects TRBV29-1 to TRBJ1-5, with D possibly matching TRBD1 (5 bases). From germline, CDR1 is SQVTM and CDR2 ANQGSEA. The CDR3 has 14 amino acids. Trimming left V 5 bases short and J 7 bases short, with 18 bases between. The CDR3 DNA reads as TGCAGCGTTCGGTTAGCGGCAGGGAGCCAGCCCCAGCATTTT. Its translation is CSVRLAAGSQPQHF.

The J gene is TRBJ1-3, the V gene TRBV18; no clear D. Trimming pared 3 bases from V and 4 bases from J, leaving 13 bases between. The CDR3 extends over 15 amino acids. Germline values: CDR1 KGHSH, CDR2 LQKENI. The CDR3 here is CASSPLGVSGNTIYF. CDR3 DNA sequence: TGTGCCAGCTCACCTCTCGGGGTCTCCGGAAACACCATATATTTT.

This clone was recorded once. The rearrangement joins TRBV5-4 to TRBJ2-2; TRBD2 matches at 14 bases. The CDR3 is 18 amino acids. Trimming took 6 bases from V and 2 from J; bases not matched to a gene: 9. Germline V lookup: CDR1 SGHNT, CDR2 YYREEE (reference sequence). CDR3 residues: CASKEGTSGSRNTGELFF. As DNA, the CDR3 is TGTGCCAGCAAGGAGGGGACTAGCGGGAGTCGAAACACCGGGGAGCTGTTTTTT.

The chain carries TRBV3-1 (or the pseudogene TRBV3-2) and TRBJ2-3, with TRBD2 identical over 14 bases. J lost 2 bases, V lost 3 bases, and 7 bases had no gene match. This CDR3 contains 18 residues. The germline V gene encodes CDR1 LGHDT and CDR2 YNNKEL (reference sequence). CDR3 DNA sequence: TGTGCCAGCAGCCAGGGGACTAGCGGGAGCGCCACCACAGATACGCAGTATTTT. This codes for CASSQGTSGSATTDTQYF.

V usage is TRBV5-1 and J usage is TRBJ2-6; 8 bases line up with TRBD1. The V gene's germline CDR1 is SGHRS and CDR2 YFSETQ. Germline trimming cut 4 bases from V and 0 bases from J; bases unmatched to any gene: 6. This CDR3 is built from 17 residues. CDR3 sequence (DNA): TGCGCCAGCAGCCGGGGACAGGCGCGCTCTGGGGCCAACGTCCTGACTTTC. Residues: CASSRGQARSGANVLTF. The variable domain in full, with the rest retrieved from reference TRBV5-1 and TRBJ2-6, is KAGVTQTPRYLIKTRGQQVTLSCSPISGHRSVSWYQQTPGQGLQFLFEYFSETQRNKGNFPGRFSGRQFSNSRSEMNVSTLELGDSALYLCASSRGQARSGANVLTFGAGSRLTVL.

The V gene is TRBV12-3 or TRBV12-4, the J gene TRBJ1-2; D possibly corresponds to TRBD1 (5 bases). V was cut by 4 bases and J by 9 bases, with 9 bases left in between. This CDR3 has 11 amino acids. The CDR3 bases are TGTGCCAGCAGTTATGTGGGGCGCTACACCTTC. It codes for CASSYVGRYTF.

This chain links TRBV5-1 with TRBJ2-2, with D perhaps matching TRBD2 (5 bases). The CDR3 spans 14 residues. Between the trimmed V and J ends, which lost 2 bases and 1 base, there was a span of 6 bases. The germline V gene encodes CDR1 SGHRS and CDR2 YFSETQ. The CDR3 protein is CASSLEGNTGELFF. CDR3 DNA: TGCGCCAGCAGCTTAGAGGGGAACACCGGGGAGCTGTTTTTT. The whole variable domain, filled in from reference TRBV5-1 and TRBJ2-2, reads KAGVTQTPRYLIKTRGQQVTLSCSPISGHRSVSWYQQTPGQGLQFLFEYFSETQRNKGNFPGRFSGRQFSNSRSEMNVSTLELGDSALYLCASSLEGNTGELFFGEGSRLTVL.

V is TRBV19 and J is TRBJ2-6, with D uncertain. This CDR3 spans 11 amino acids. In germline, CDR1 is LNHDA, CDR2 SQIVND (reference sequence). Trimming stripped 8 bases from V and 4 bases from J, with 3 bases between. The CDR3 sequence is CASQGANVLTF. The CDR3 DNA sequence: TGTGCCAGTCAGGGGGCCAACGTCCTGACTTTC. The whole variable domain, filled in from reference TRBV19 and TRBJ2-6, reads DGGITQSPKYLFRKEGQNVTLSCEQNLNHDAMYWYRQDPGQGLRLIYYSQIVNDFQKGDIAEGYSVSREKKESFPLTVTSAQKNPTAFYLCASQGANVLTFGAGSRLTVL.

V is TRBV2 and J is TRBJ2-3; 7 nucleotides line up with TRBD1. Germline-derived CDR1 and CDR2 are SNHLY and FYNNEI. The CDR3 is 16 amino acids. After removal of 7 bases from V and 8 bases from J, the junction contained 18 bases not matched to a gene. The CDR3 region has the DNA TGTGCCAGCAAGGAAGAACAGGGGCTCATGACTTTTACGCAGTATTTT. It codes for CASKEEQGLMTFTQYF.

This clone has only one observation. The CDR3 DNA sequence: TGTGCCAGCAGTAACCGGGACAGGGGGTACGAGCAGTACTTC. Translated: CASSNRDRGYEQYF. The chain is built from TRBV28 and TRBJ2-7; 11 bases align to TRBD1. V gave up 5 bases and J gave up 4 bases; unmatched junction bases: 4. Germline V gene data show CDR1 as MDHEN and CDR2 as SYDVKM. The CDR3 consists of 14 residues. Full variable domain (rest looked up from reference TRBV28 and TRBJ2-7): DVKVTQSSRYLVKRTGEKVFLECVQDMDHENMFWYRQDPGLGLRLIYFSYDVKMKEKGDIPEGYSVSREKKERFSLILESASTNQTSMYLCASSNRDRGYEQYFGPGTRLTVT.

J is TRBJ1-1 and V is TRBV30; no firm D call. Germline V CDR1 and CDR2: GTSNPN, SVGIG (reference sequence). The CDR3 runs to 13 residues. With 4 bases removed from V and 1 base from J, the gap between germline ends came to 10 bases. This CDR3 is CAWIVGANTEAFF. The CDR3, as DNA: TGTGCCTGGATAGTGGGAGCGAACACTGAAGCTTTCTTT.

This rearrangement joins TRBV5-1 to TRBJ2-1, with 8 bases aligning to TRBD2. Germline-derived CDR1 and CDR2 are SGHRS and YFSETQ. The CDR3 runs to 16 residues. The trim removed 4 bases at V and 7 bases at J, leaving 13 bases unmatched. The CDR3 sequence is CASSLTGTSGGNEQFF. Here the CDR3 DNA reads TGCGCCAGCAGCCTCACCGGTACTAGCGGAGGGAATGAGCAGTTCTTC.

J is TRBJ2-1 and V is TRBV9, with 7 bases fitting TRBD2. The CDR3 loop spans 15 amino acids. The V segment lost 3 bases and the J segment 10 bases; nucleotides outside the gene matches: 13. Germline lookup yields CDR1 SGDLS and CDR2 YYNGEE. The CDR3: CASSAGLVVTGEQFF. Written as DNA, the CDR3 is TGTGCCAGCAGCGCAGGACTAGTTGTAACGGGAGAGCAGTTCTTC.

This rearrangement joins TRBV27 to TRBJ1-4, with D unresolved. The germline V gene encodes CDR1 MNHEY and CDR2 SMNVEV (reference sequence). CDR3 length: 14 residues. V gave up 2 bases and J gave up 4 bases, with 8 bases separating them. The CDR3 loop is CASSLRRLNEKLFF. The CDR3 DNA reads TGTGCCAGCAGTTTAAGGCGGCTTAATGAAAAACTGTTTTTT.

The J gene is TRBJ2-2, the V gene TRBV3-1 (or the pseudogene TRBV3-2); 7 bases agree with TRBD1. CDR3 length: 15 amino acids. Germline assignment: CDR1 LGHDT and CDR2 YNNKEL (reference sequence). V was clipped by 1 base and J by 5 bases; unmatched bases: 4. DNA for the CDR3: TGTGCCAGCAGCCAAGCGGGACAGAAGACCGGGGAGCTGTTTTTT. As protein: CASSQAGQKTGELFF.

CDR3 protein: CASSPGTRNTEAFF. In DNA form, the CDR3 reads TGTGCCAGCAGCCCAGGGACAAGGAACACTGAAGCTTTCTTT. The chain links TRBV9 to TRBJ1-1; possible D gene TRBD1, 6 bases. The V and J ends lost 4 bases and 1 base respectively, with 11 bases between them. The length of the CDR3 is 14 residues. Looked up from germline, CDR1 is SGDLS and CDR2 is YYNGEE.

About this clone itself: Other DNA sequences in the same sample also yield this CDR3. This chain links TRBV27 with TRBJ2-5; possibly TRBD1 for D (5 bases). The V end was cut by 2 bases, the J end by 5 bases, with 15 bases between. The CDR3 length is 15 residues. Looked up from germline, CDR1 is MNHEY and CDR2 is SMNVEV (reference sequence). The CDR3 coding sequence is TGTGCCAGCAGTTTACGCCGCAGGGAAGGGGAGACCCAGTACTTC. Translating it yields CASSLRRREGETQYF.

The chain joins TRBV28 to TRBJ1-1; no firm D call. This CDR3 has 13 residues. V was trimmed by 4 bases and J by 8 bases, leaving 14 bases between them. Germline CDR1 and CDR2: MDHEN and SYDVKM. The CDR3, as DNA: TGTGCCAGCAGTTCCCCGACCTCCGGGGAAGCTTTCTTT. Translated: CASSSPTSGEAFF.

The chain couples TRBV28 to TRBJ2-7; the match to TRBD2 covers 8 bases. In germline, CDR1 is MDHEN, CDR2 SYDVKM. This CDR3 has 14 amino acids. J lost 3 bases, V lost 2 bases, and 3 bases had no gene match. The CDR3 protein is CASSLEGTSYEQYF. CDR3 nucleotides: TGTGCCAGCAGTTTAGAAGGGACTAGCTACGAGCAGTACTTC.

V gene TRBV7-3 combines with J gene TRBJ2-1; D is perhaps TRBD1 (6 bases). V dropped 5 bases and J dropped 7 bases, with 21 bases sitting between them. The germline V gene has CDR1 SGHTA and CDR2 FQGTGA. CDR3 length: 16 residues. As DNA, the CDR3 is TGTGCCAGCAGCAGGCGGGTACAGGGTGAGTCGAATGAGCAGTTCTTC. It encodes CASSRRVQGESNEQFF.

The genes are TRBV6-5 and TRBJ2-6; D is unclear. This CDR3 is 15 amino acids long. The V end lost 5 bases, the J end lost 0 bases, and 8 bases lay between the germline ends. Germline CDR1 reads MNHEY; CDR2 reads SVGAGI. The DNA for the CDR3 is TGTGCCAGCAGTCAGGTAATCTCTGGGGCCAACGTCCTGACTTTC. As protein: CASSQVISGANVLTF.

CDR3 bases: TGTGCCAGCAGCCAAGATGGGCCCGGGGAGCTGTTTTTT. Protein sequence: CASSQDGPGELFF. This chain links TRBV4-2 with TRBJ2-2; D unclear. V lost 0 bases to trimming and J lost 6 bases, with 5 bases between them. CDR1 and CDR2 (germline): LGHNA, YNFKEQ. The CDR3 sequence is 13 residues long.

The chain is built from TRBV7-2 and TRBJ2-5; possibly TRBD2 for D (5 bases). V shed 9 bases and J shed 2 bases, with 13 bases lying between them. In germline, CDR1 is SGHTA, CDR2 FQGNSA. The CDR3 has 13 residues. CDR3 DNA sequence: TGTGCCAGAGAGGGCGGATTACAAGAGACCCAGTACTTC. Translating gives CAREGGLQETQYF.

The chain employs TRBV10-3 and TRBJ1-3; TRBD1 is a possible D gene (6 bases). CDR1 and CDR2 from the germline V gene are ENHRY and SYGVKD. The CDR3 covers 17 residues. V was pared by 10 bases and J by 0 bases, with 22 bases between. The CDR3 is CATSQGIVSGSGNTIYF. In DNA, the CDR3 is TGTGCCACCTCACAGGGAATCGTTTCGGGCTCTGGAAACACCATATATTTT.

With respect to this clone: Additional DNA sequences in this sample encode the identical CDR3. V gene TRBV11-2 combines with J gene TRBJ2-7; D not resolved. This CDR3 has 16 amino acids. Germline assignment: CDR1 SGHAT and CDR2 FQNNGV. V gave up 0 bases and J gave up 4 bases, with 16 bases separating them. The CDR3 DNA follows: TGTGCCAGCAGCTTAGATCGAGGATCATTCGGGTACGAGCAGTACTTC. It yields the protein CASSLDRGSFGYEQYF. The whole variable domain, remainder taken from reference TRBV11-2 and TRBJ2-7, is EAGVAQSPRYKIIEKRQSVAFWCNPISGHATLYWYQQILGQGPKLLIQFQNNGVVDDSQLPKDRFSAERLKGVDSTLKIQPAKLEDSAVYLCASSLDRGSFGYEQYFGPGTRLTVT.